This is a list of T cell receptor beta chains from one sample in a study of lung T cells in sarcoidosis with Löfgren's syndrome. MiXCR, applied by TCRdb to the reads, yields one record per CDR3 protein. Of 4,000 or so distinct CDR3 sequences listed, about 22% are singletons. Sequencing was done on a sample of CD4+ T cells from bronchoalveolar lavage. The receptor source for this set is a human donor with sarcoidosis (Löfgren's syndrome or another form), or a control subject (not recorded which). Each CDR3 is given without its conserved first and last residue. Each record gives: V gene, J gene, D gene, CDR3 protein. A D gene is named only where the DNA matches it firmly.

v_call: TRBV2; j_call: TRBJ1-5; d_call: -; cdr3_aa: ASRTSHSSNQPQH
v_call: TRBV6-2/TRBV6-3; j_call: TRBJ2-3; d_call: TRBD2; cdr3_aa: ASSHSAGTSGRRDTQY
v_call: TRBV6-1; j_call: TRBJ2-1; d_call: -; cdr3_aa: ASSPPPSGYEQF
v_call: TRBV6-6; j_call: TRBJ2-3; d_call: TRBD2; cdr3_aa: ASSYNGGAGDTQY
v_call: TRBV6-1; j_call: TRBJ2-1; d_call: TRBD2; cdr3_aa: ASLKRGASYNEQF
v_call: TRBV12-3/TRBV12-4; j_call: TRBJ1-2; d_call: -; cdr3_aa: ASFRGGAAAGYT
v_call: TRBV5-5; j_call: TRBJ1-5; d_call: TRBD1; cdr3_aa: ASSRDSDQPQH
v_call: TRBV25-1; j_call: TRBJ2-7; d_call: -; cdr3_aa: ASSGERQADYEQY
v_call: TRBV27; j_call: TRBJ1-1; d_call: TRBD1; cdr3_aa: ASSLYPGQRNTEAF
v_call: TRBV6-1; j_call: TRBJ2-1; d_call: -; cdr3_aa: ASSNLGASYNEQF
v_call: TRBV2; j_call: TRBJ2-3; d_call: -; cdr3_aa: ASLKTGGRSIDTQY
v_call: TRBV5-1; j_call: TRBJ1-2; d_call: TRBD1; cdr3_aa: ASSVRDRGYGYT
v_call: TRBV5-5; j_call: TRBJ2-1; d_call: -; cdr3_aa: ASSLEARLEQF
v_call: TRBV5-4; j_call: TRBJ2-1; d_call: TRBD2; cdr3_aa: ASSPSGRFNEQF
v_call: TRBV19; j_call: TRBJ2-1; d_call: TRBD1; cdr3_aa: ASSYRDRDGNEQF
v_call: TRBV20-1; j_call: TRBJ2-7; d_call: TRBD2; cdr3_aa: SARASGSYEQY
v_call: TRBV10-3; j_call: TRBJ1-6; d_call: -; cdr3_aa: AISESSENSPLH
v_call: TRBV7-8; j_call: TRBJ1-6; d_call: -; cdr3_aa: ASSLNGEAFNSPLH
v_call: TRBV3-1; j_call: TRBJ2-5; d_call: TRBD2; cdr3_aa: ASSQSGVETQY
v_call: TRBV5-1; j_call: TRBJ1-3; d_call: -; cdr3_aa: ASSLVGELSGNTIY
v_call: TRBV18; j_call: TRBJ1-4; d_call: -; cdr3_aa: SSFAGTGPEKLF
v_call: TRBV3-1; j_call: TRBJ1-1; d_call: -; cdr3_aa: ASSQGSTGYRTEAF
v_call: TRBV5-1; j_call: TRBJ2-5; d_call: TRBD2; cdr3_aa: ASSLEASGVRETQY
v_call: TRBV30; j_call: TRBJ1-4; d_call: TRBD1; cdr3_aa: AWSRTGGNEKLF
v_call: TRBV20-1; j_call: TRBJ2-4; d_call: -; cdr3_aa: SAREGTGENIQY
v_call: TRBV6-1; j_call: TRBJ2-1; d_call: -; cdr3_aa: ASRPDDSNYNEQF
v_call: TRBV12-3/TRBV12-4; j_call: TRBJ2-3; d_call: -; cdr3_aa: ASSRGTPDTQY
v_call: TRBV5-6; j_call: TRBJ2-2; d_call: -; cdr3_aa: ASSLSDRNTGELF
v_call: TRBV20-1; j_call: TRBJ2-5; d_call: -; cdr3_aa: SARPSGGSETQY
v_call: TRBV28; j_call: TRBJ2-3; d_call: -; cdr3_aa: ASGVEFRTDTQY
v_call: TRBV4-2; j_call: TRBJ2-3; d_call: TRBD2; cdr3_aa: ASSRGGGQDTQY
v_call: TRBV25-1; j_call: TRBJ2-7; d_call: -; cdr3_aa: ASSEIGTQTYEQY
v_call: TRBV29-1; j_call: TRBJ2-7; d_call: -; cdr3_aa: SVEDPYSYEQY
v_call: TRBV3-1; j_call: TRBJ2-1; d_call: TRBD2; cdr3_aa: VSSRDKLAESYNEQF
v_call: TRBV7-2; j_call: TRBJ1-6; d_call: -; cdr3_aa: ASSLDPGSAPLH
v_call: TRBV7-2; j_call: TRBJ2-5; d_call: -; cdr3_aa: ANSSPGTGLSETQY
v_call: TRBV20-1; j_call: TRBJ1-3; d_call: TRBD1; cdr3_aa: SASRRDSVSSGNTIY
v_call: TRBV20-1; j_call: TRBJ2-7; d_call: -; cdr3_aa: SASGRDEQY
v_call: TRBV12-3/TRBV12-4; j_call: TRBJ2-3; d_call: -; cdr3_aa: ASRPNLGTDTQY
v_call: TRBV19; j_call: TRBJ2-5; d_call: TRBD1; cdr3_aa: ASSTYRQGASETQY
v_call: TRBV11-2; j_call: TRBJ2-1; d_call: TRBD1; cdr3_aa: ASSLGTGTTYNEQF
v_call: TRBV7-2; j_call: TRBJ2-1; d_call: TRBD2; cdr3_aa: ASSPASGRAGNEQF
v_call: TRBV3-1; j_call: TRBJ2-1; d_call: TRBD2; cdr3_aa: ASSQVSSGDYPF
v_call: TRBV20-1; j_call: TRBJ2-5; d_call: -; cdr3_aa: SAISNSQETQY
v_call: TRBV28; j_call: TRBJ2-7; d_call: -; cdr3_aa: ASSFERLTSYEQY
v_call: TRBV5-5; j_call: TRBJ1-3; d_call: TRBD1; cdr3_aa: ASSPRDRDLYGSGNTIY
v_call: TRBV4-1; j_call: TRBJ2-3; d_call: -; cdr3_aa: ASSQVGGGEDTQY
v_call: TRBV2; j_call: TRBJ2-1; d_call: -; cdr3_aa: ASAPGGKYEQF
v_call: TRBV6-2/TRBV6-3; j_call: TRBJ2-7; d_call: -; cdr3_aa: ASRLRESYEQS
v_call: TRBV6-5; j_call: TRBJ2-7; d_call: -; cdr3_aa: AGTDAGTSGSYEQC